The TCR beta chain under discussion was sequenced for a study of cytomegalovirus exposure and HLA in healthy donors. With 60 Vbeta and 13 Jbeta primers, the PCR was carried out. Generated by immunoSEQ multiplex PCR, the TCRdb table keeps only in-frame clones and is missing some. The sample has about 260,000 clones; about 83% are singletons. The CDR3 sequence is 14 residues long. V lost 2 bases, J lost 8 bases, and 13 bases lay in between. CDR1 LGHNT and CDR2 FRNRAP come from the germline V gene. In its sample, this clone was seen once. Despite likely unrecorded immune exposures, the donors were nominally healthy at the time of sampling.

This chain uses TRBV12-5 with TRBJ2-1; maybe TRBD1 (6 bases). This clonotype was sampled from a woman aged 35 to 49 in good health and CMV-seropositive. The sequenced material came from PBMCs. CDR3 sequence reads: CASGLQSRGDEQFF. As DNA, the CDR3 is TGTGCTAGTGGTTTGCAGTCCAGGGGTGATGAGCAGTTCTTC.